This is a list of T cell receptor beta chains from one sample in a study of regulatory T cells in long-lasting Graves disease. TCRdb re-called the multiplex PCR reads with MiXCR, one entry per CDR3 protein. The data show fewer than 550,000 distinct CDR3 sequences, roughly 21% seen once. The sample consisted of peripheral blood mononuclear cells (PBMCs), taken when the disease was refractory, from a patient treated with antithyroid drugs. All receptors come from a female donor with Graves disease. Both conserved end residues are part of each CDR3. The D gene is left open where the match is weak. Clone size is given for some rows only: seen once, a few or many times, or a class if the clone is expanded.

clone_size | j_call | v_call | cdr3_length | d_call | cdr3_nt | cdr3_aa
few | TRBJ1-4 | TRBV5-1 | 15 | NA | TGCGCCAGCAGCTTGGTGGAGGGGTCTAATGAAAAACTGTTTTTT | CASSLVEGSNEKLFF
many | TRBJ2-7 | TRBV20-1 | 13 | NA | TGCAGTGCTAGGATAAATTCGGCCTACGAGCAGTACTTC | CSARINSAYEQYF
NA | TRBJ2-5 | TRBV20-1 | 13 | NA | TGCAGTGCTAGAGGACAGGCAAAAGAGACCCAGTACTTC | CSARGQAKETQYF
many | TRBJ1-4 | TRBV3-1 | 15 | NA | TGTGCCAGCAGCCAAGGCTCGGACGTAAATGAAAAACTGTTTTTT | CASSQGSDVNEKLFF
few | TRBJ1-1 | TRBV12-5 | 18 | NA | TGTGCTAGTGGTTTGGTATCGACAGGACCAGGGCTCAACACTGAAGCTTTCTTT | CASGLVSTGPGLNTEAFF
many | TRBJ1-2 | TRBV19 | 14 | TRBD1 | TGTGCCAGTAGTATATCGGGACAGTTCTATGGCTACACCTTC | CASSISGQFYGYTF
NA | TRBJ2-6 | TRBV11-2 | 19 | NA | TGTGCCAGCAGGCCCGCCGTGGGCAGCTTTAGCTCTGGGGCCAACGTCCTGACTTTC | CASRPAVGSFSSGANVLTF
NA | TRBJ2-5 | TRBV6-2/TRBV6-3 | 16 | TRBD2 | TGTGCCAGCAGTACCAAGACTAGCGGGAGGGGAGAGACCCAGCACTTC | CASSTKTSGRGETQHF
many | TRBJ1-5 | TRBV12-3/TRBV12-4 | 13 | NA | TGTGCCAGCACCCTGAATGACAATCAGCCCCAGCATTTT | CASTLNDNQPQHF
NA | TRBJ1-6 | TRBV28 | 14 | NA | TGTGCCAGCAGTTCAGGGCCCGGCAGTTCACCCCTCCACTTT | CASSSGPGSSPLHF
NA | TRBJ2-2 | TRBV7-3 | 13 | NA | TGTGCCAGCAGCTCGTCTACTCCCGGGGAGCTGTTTTTT | CASSSSTPGELFF
few | TRBJ1-1 | TRBV20-1 | 14 | TRBD1 | TGCAGTGCTAGTTCGGGCAGGGGGTTGATTGAAGCTTTCTTT | CSASSGRGLIEAFF
NA | TRBJ2-5 | TRBV3-1 | 16 | TRBD2 | TGTGCCAGCAGCCCCGTAGCGGGAGGGCCGGCAGAGACCCAGTACTTC | CASSPVAGGPAETQYF
few | TRBJ1-4 | TRBV18 | 13 | NA | TGTGCCAGCTCATCCGACAGAAATGAAAAACTGTTTTTT | CASSSDRNEKLFF
NA | TRBJ1-1 | TRBV7-9 | 16 | TRBD1 | TGTGCCAGCAGCGCAAGACAGGGGGAGTCGAACACTGAAGCTTTCTTT | CASSARQGESNTEAFF
many | TRBJ1-2 | TRBV28 | 13 | TRBD1 | TGTGCCAGCAGCCGGGGAACAGGGGCCGGCTACACCTTC | CASSRGTGAGYTF
few | TRBJ2-2 | TRBV7-2 | 17 | TRBD2 | TGTGCCAGCAGCTTAGAACTAGCGGGAGTGTCCCCCGGGGAGCTGTTTTTT | CASSLELAGVSPGELFF
many | TRBJ1-2 | TRBV29-1 | 13 | TRBD1 | TGCAGCGCTGTGGCAGGGGGCATCTATGGCTACACCTTC | CSAVAGGIYGYTF
few | TRBJ2-2 | TRBV6-1 | 13 | NA | TGTGCCAGCAGTAAGAGCGCTACCGGGGAGCTGTTTTTT | CASSKSATGELFF
NA | TRBJ1-1 | TRBV12-3/TRBV12-4 | 13 | NA | TGTGCCAGCAGCCCTTTGGGAGGCACTGAAGCTTTCTTT | CASSPLGGTEAFF
many | TRBJ2-1 | TRBV2 | 14 | TRBD2 | TGTGCCAGCAGTAGCGGGAGCTCCTACAATGAGCAGTTCTTC | CASSSGSSYNEQFF
few | TRBJ2-5 | TRBV25-1 | 13 | NA | TGTGCCAGCAGTGACAGGGTGGCAGAGACCCAGTACTTC | CASSDRVAETQYF
NA | TRBJ1-1 | TRBV7-9 | 14 | TRBD1 | TGTGCCAGCAGCCTGGGGACAGCGAACACTGGAGCTTTCTTT | CASSLGTANTGAFF
many | TRBJ1-4 | TRBV20-1 | 12 | NA | TGCAGTGCTACCGGGCCCAATGAAAAACTGTTTTTT | CSATGPNEKLFF
NA | TRBJ2-5 | TRBV6-5 | 15 | NA | TGTGCCAGCAGTTACTCGGAGGCGGGTCAAGAGACCCAGTACTTC | CASSYSEAGQETQYF
few | TRBJ2-2 | TRBV20-1 | 16 | NA | TGCAGTGCTAGAGTCGGCAGCATAGCGAACACCGGGGAGCTGTTTTTT | CSARVGSIANTGELFF
many | TRBJ2-5 | TRBV28 | 14 | NA | TGTGCCAGCAGTTCGAAGGGGAGGAAAGAGACCCAGTACTTC | CASSSKGRKETQYF
few | TRBJ1-1 | TRBV9 | 15 | NA | TGTGCCAGCAGCCGAGGACGGATGATGAACACTGAAGCTTTCTTT | CASSRGRMMNTEAFF
NA | TRBJ1-5 | TRBV7-9 | 12 | NA | TGTGCCAGCAGCTTATGGGATCAGCCCCAGCATTTT | CASSLWDQPQHF
many | TRBJ1-5 | TRBV28 | 15 | NA | TGTGCCAGCAGTTTACTGTCAGCAAAAAATCAGCCCCAGCATTTT | CASSLLSAKNQPQHF
NA | TRBJ1-6 | TRBV28 | 15 | TRBD1 | TGTGCCAGCGGTCGAGGGGGCCCATATAATTCACCCCTCCACTTT | CASGRGGPYNSPLHF
NA | TRBJ2-5 | TRBV10-3 | 15 | NA | TGTGCCATCAGTGAGGACCAGGGACTCCAAGAGACCCAGTACTTC | CAISEDQGLQETQYF
NA | TRBJ1-1 | TRBV7-9 | 14 | TRBD1 | TGTGCCAGCAGTGTACAGGGGGCGAGCACTGAAGCTTTCTTT | CASSVQGASTEAFF
NA | TRBJ1-1 | TRBV6-1 | 13 | NA | TGTGCCAGCAGTCTAGCTAGTAGCACTGAAGCTTTCTTT | CASSLASSTEAFF
NA | TRBJ2-7 | TRBV30 | 15 | TRBD2 | TGTGCCTGGACGGGGGGACTAGCGGGGACCTACGAGCAGTACTTC | CAWTGGLAGTYEQYF
NA | TRBJ2-7 | TRBV7-2 | 16 | TRBD2 | TGTGCCAGCAGCCCCAGACTAGCGGGAGGGATTTACGAGCAGTACTTC | CASSPRLAGGIYEQYF
many | TRBJ1-2 | TRBV20-1 | 12 | TRBD1 | TGCAGTGCTACACAGGGGGCGGGAGGCTACACCTTC | CSATQGAGGYTF
many | TRBJ1-2 | TRBV30 | 11 | NA | TGTGCCTGGACCCCTCAGTATGGCTACACCTTC | CAWTPQYGYTF
many | TRBJ1-2 | TRBV2 | 14 | NA | TGTGCCAGCAGGAGGGCGGAGGGCATTTATGGCTACACCTTC | CASRRAEGIYGYTF
NA | TRBJ1-3 | TRBV12-3/TRBV12-4 | 14 | NA | TGTGCCAGCAGCTTACAACCCTCTGGAAACACCATATATTTT | CASSLQPSGNTIYF
NA | TRBJ2-4 | TRBV4-1 | 11 | NA | TGCGCCAGCAGCCAAAGAAACATTCAGTACTTC | CASSQRNIQYF
few | TRBJ2-7 | TRBV6-5 | 16 | TRBD2 | TGTGCCAGCAGTTACTCGATTGGTGCGGGGGAGGACGAGCAGTACTTC | CASSYSIGAGEDEQYF
NA | TRBJ1-3 | TRBV20-1 | 16 | NA | TGCAGTGCTTCCTTGGGGGGAGGCCCCTCTGGAAACACCATATATTTT | CSASLGGGPSGNTIYF
few | TRBJ1-5 | TRBV20-1 | 15 | NA | TGCAGTGCTAGGGAGGCGGGGAAAGACGATCAGCCCCAGCATTTT | CSAREAGKDDQPQHF
many | TRBJ1-1 | TRBV28 | 17 | NA | TGTGCCAGCAGTTTCCCCGGCCCGGCAGGAATGAACACTGAAGCTTTCTTT | CASSFPGPAGMNTEAFF
many | TRBJ1-4 | TRBV11-2 | 16 | NA | TGTGCCAGCAGCCAGGGGCGATGGGCAACTAATGAAAAACTGTTTTTT | CASSQGRWATNEKLFF
many | TRBJ1-4 | TRBV7-9 | 14 | NA | TGTGCCAGCAGCTTAGGGACTAAGGAAGAAAAACTGTTTTTT | CASSLGTKEEKLFF
many | TRBJ2-5 | TRBV29-1 | 15 | NA | TGCAGCGTTGAAGGGCAGGGGATGCACCAAGAGACCCAGTACTTC | CSVEGQGMHQETQYF
few | TRBJ2-7 | TRBV12-3/TRBV12-4 | 14 | NA | TGTGCCAGCAGTTTAGGCAGGGCAACCTACGAGCAGTACTTC | CASSLGRATYEQYF
few | TRBJ1-5 | TRBV19 | 16 | TRBD1 | TGTGCCAGTAGTATTCAGGGGGCGTTTAGCAATCAGCCCCAGCATTTT | CASSIQGAFSNQPQHF
few | TRBJ1-4 | TRBV4-3 | 15 | TRBD1 | TGCGCCAGCAGCCAACGGGACAGCCCCCATGAAAAACTGTTTTTT | CASSQRDSPHEKLFF
many | TRBJ2-5 | TRBV24-1 | 15 | TRBD2 | TGTGCCACCGGGACTAGCGGGAGCTACAGGGAGACCCAGTACTTC | CATGTSGSYRETQYF
many | TRBJ2-7 | TRBV28 | 15 | TRBD2 | TGTGCCAGCAGAGGGGTCGAAAGCGGGACCTACGAGCAGTACTTC | CASRGVESGTYEQYF
many | TRBJ1-1 | TRBV20-1 | 14 | TRBD1 | TGCAGTGCTAGAGCGGGACAGGGGAACACTGAAGCTTTCTTT | CSARAGQGNTEAFF
many | TRBJ2-7 | TRBV2 | 17 | TRBD2 | TGTGCCAGCAGTGAAGGGGCGGGAGGGCCAGGCTCCGACGAGCAGTACTTC | CASSEGAGGPGSDEQYF
many | TRBJ2-5 | TRBV3-1 | 15 | TRBD2 | TGTGCCAGCAGCCAAGATCCACTAGCGGAAGAGACCCAGTACTTC | CASSQDPLAEETQYF